These T cell receptor beta chains were read from a single sample in a study of T cells in Graves' hyperthyroidism and ophthalmopathy. TCRdb passed the multiplex PCR reads through MiXCR, listing each CDR3 protein once. The table lists 300,000 to 450,000 distinct CDR3 sequences, 20% to 25% of them singletons. Material: blood. These receptors were collected from a man over 45 with Graves' hyperthyroidism. Both conserved end residues are part of each CDR3. D genes are given only for firm matches. A clone size is listed for some rows: how often the clone was seen (once, few, many), or a class if it is expanded.

size	V	J	D	DNA	CDR3
few	TRBV3-1	TRBJ2-7	NA	TGTGCCAGCAGCGTAGGACACGCCGGCTACGAGCAGTACTTC	CASSVGHAGYEQYF
few	TRBV3-1	TRBJ1-1	TRBD1	TGTGCCAGCAGCCACAGTGACAGGGGGCCGAACACTGAAGCTTTCTTT	CASSHSDRGPNTEAFF
many	TRBV11-2	TRBJ2-7	TRBD1	TGTGCCAGCAGCTTAGCAGGGGGCAACGAGCAGTACTTC	CASSLAGGNEQYF
many	TRBV2	TRBJ1-5	TRBD1	TGTGCCAGCAGTGGCAGGGGGCTTCAGCCCCAGCATTTT	CASSGRGLQPQHF
many	TRBV12-3/TRBV12-4	TRBJ1-1	NA	TGTGCCAGCAGTCCTCGGCGGGACACTGAAGCTTTCTTT	CASSPRRDTEAFF
many	TRBV12-3/TRBV12-4	TRBJ2-3	TRBD2	TGTGCCAGCAGTTTCCGGATTAGCGGGAATCCGGATACGCAGTATTTT	CASSFRISGNPDTQYF
NA	TRBV11-2	TRBJ2-3	NA	TGTGCCAGCAGCTTACCTCCGGCTGGGAGCACAGATACGCAGTATTTT	CASSLPPAGSTDTQYF
few	TRBV24-1	TRBJ2-7	NA	TGTGCCACCAGTAAGGGGTCCTACGAGCAGTACTTC	CATSKGSYEQYF
NA	TRBV28	TRBJ2-3	NA	TGTGCCAGCAGCAAAGGATACCGCACAGATACGCAGTATTTT	CASSKGYRTDTQYF
NA	TRBV6-1	TRBJ1-2	NA	TGTGCCAGCAGTGAATCGGGGCGAAACTATGGCTACACCTTC	CASSESGRNYGYTF
NA	TRBV18	TRBJ2-3	NA	TGTGCCACCGCAGATTTCGCAGGGATCACAGATACGCAGTATTTT	CATADFAGITDTQYF
NA	TRBV25-1	TRBJ2-6	NA	TGTGCCAGCAGTGGGGGGCGCATGCCACTCTCTGGGGCCAACGTCCTGACTTTC	CASSGGRMPLSGANVLTF
NA	TRBV29-1	TRBJ2-7	NA	TGCAGCGCAGGGGGGACCTACGAGCAGTACTTC	CSAGGTYEQYF
NA	TRBV7-3	TRBJ2-3	NA	TGTGCCAGCAGCTTAACGGTGGAGGGAACCACAGATACGCGGTATTTT	CASSLTVEGTTDTRYF
NA	TRBV20-1	TRBJ2-5	TRBD2	TGCAGTGCCCATACTAACCTAGCGGGGAAGATTACCCAGTACTTC	CSAHTNLAGKITQYF